These 12 T cell receptor beta chains share one sample of origin, sequenced in a study of CXCR3-negative and CXCR3-positive naive CD8 T cells. All TRB cDNA libraries came from 5' RACE performed with UMI labels. Following a re-call of the 5' RACE reads, TCRdb has one entry per CDR3 protein and lacks DNA. The table for this sample gives about 62,000 distinct CDR3 sequences. Sequenced: naive CXCR3- CD8+ T cells from blood. Described subset: CD45RO-CCR7+CD27+CD95- naive CD8+ T cells lacking CXCR3 (TNR3-). The receptors were sampled from a human donor in good health. Some clones in this sample may be carry-over from other donors' samples.

The chain recombines TRBV5-8 with TRBJ1-1; TCRdb names TRBD1, which stays unverified in the absence of DNA. Germline assignment: CDR1 SGHTS and CDR2 YDEGEE. The CDR3 runs to 14 residues. The CDR3 protein is CASSLLTANTEAFF.

The chain links TRBV28 to TRBJ2-1; the D gene TCRdb calls, TRBD1, cannot be checked with no DNA. Germline CDR1 MDHEN, CDR2 SYDVKM. This CDR3 contains 18 residues. CDR3: CASTSPGYYGGGGNEQFF. Supplemented by reference TRBV28 and TRBJ2-1, the full variable domain reads DVKVTQSSRYLVKRTGEKVFLECVQDMDHENMFWYRQDPGLGLRLIYFSYDVKMKEKGDIPEGYSVSREKKERFSLILESASTNQTSMYLCASTSPGYYGGGGNEQFFGPGTRLTVL.

The chain links TRBV15 to TRBJ2-7; lacking DNA, the TRBD2 call made by TCRdb goes unchecked. Germline CDR1 reads LNHNV; CDR2 reads YYDKDF (reference sequence). The CDR3 is 16 residues long. The CDR3 region is CATSRDQEAGIYEQYF.

V and J are TRBV27 and TRBJ2-1; TCRdb's D gene call, TRBD1, goes unchecked for lack of DNA. Germline V lookup: CDR1 MNHEY, CDR2 SMNVEV (reference sequence). This CDR3 contains 17 residues. The CDR3 loop is CASIPLDGPLTLNEQFF.

This chain joins TRBV25-1 and TRBJ1-1; TCRdb outputs TRBD1, but without DNA this stays unchecked. The CDR3 covers 12 residues. The germline V gene has CDR1 MGHDK and CDR2 SYGVNS. Here the CDR3 reads CASSEWGREAFF.

This rearrangement joins TRBV29-1 to TRBJ1-4; TCRdb proposes TRBD1, but this gene call is untestable without DNA. Germline loops: CDR1 SQVTM, CDR2 ANQGSEA. This CDR3 has 13 residues. CDR3 region: CSVETRDDEKLFF.

The chain couples TRBV5-1 to TRBJ1-1; TCRdb calls TRBD1, which cannot be checked without DNA. Germline CDR1 is SGHRS and CDR2 is YFSETQ. This CDR3 is built from 16 residues. CDR3 residues: CASSLAGTGLFTEAFF. The full variable domain, its missing parts supplied by reference TRBV5-1 and TRBJ1-1, is KAGVTQTPRYLIKTRGQQVTLSCSPISGHRSVSWYQQTPGQGLQFLFEYFSETQRNKGNFPGRFSGRQFSNSRSEMNVSTLELGDSALYLCASSLAGTGLFTEAFFGQGTRLTVV.

The chain employs TRBV6-5 and TRBJ2-7. CDR1 MNHEY and CDR2 SVGAGI come from the germline V gene. The CDR3 is 14 amino acids. The CDR3 loop is CASSYMGREDEQYF.

The chain recombines TRBV7-9 with TRBJ2-5; lacking DNA, the TRBD1 call made by TCRdb goes unchecked. Germline CDR1 reads SEHNR; CDR2 reads FQNEAQ (reference sequence). CDR3 length: 15 amino acids. CDR3 loop: CASSLIGGVEETQYF.

This sequence joins TRBV7-6 and TRBJ1-1; the TCRdb call, TRBD1, lacks DNA for checking. CDR3 length equals 14 residues. Germline CDR1 SGHVS, CDR2 FNYEAQ. The CDR3 here is CASSTQGANTEAFF. Together with reference TRBV7-6 and TRBJ1-1, the CDR3 gives the full variable domain: GAGVSQSPRYKVTKRGQDVALRCDPISGHVSLYWYRQALGQGPEFLTYFNYEAQQDKSGLPNDRFSAERPEGSISTLTIQRTEQRDSAMYRCASSTQGANTEAFFGQGTRLTVV.

The chain is built from TRBV4-3 and TRBJ2-7; there is no DNA to check the TCRdb D call of TRBD2. The CDR3 has 17 amino acids. Per the germline V gene, CDR1 is LGHNA and CDR2 is YSLEER. CDR3 sequence: CASSQELAGHPSYEQYF.

The chain combines TRBV6-5 with TRBJ1-1; TCRdb returns TRBD1, unconfirmable since there is no DNA. Germline CDR1 reads MNHEY; CDR2 reads SVGAGI. The CDR3 is made up of 13 amino acids. CDR3 region: CASLTPGNTEAFF.